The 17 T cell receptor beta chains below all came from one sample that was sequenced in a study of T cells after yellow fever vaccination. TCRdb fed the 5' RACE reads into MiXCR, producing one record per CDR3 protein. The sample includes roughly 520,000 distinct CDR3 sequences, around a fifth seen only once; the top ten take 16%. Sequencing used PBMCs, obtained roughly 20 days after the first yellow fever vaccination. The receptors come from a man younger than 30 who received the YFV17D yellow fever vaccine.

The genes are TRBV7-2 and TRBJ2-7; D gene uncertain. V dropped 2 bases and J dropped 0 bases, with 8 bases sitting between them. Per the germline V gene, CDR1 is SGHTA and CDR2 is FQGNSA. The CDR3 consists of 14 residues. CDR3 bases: TGTGCCAGCAGCTTAAATTCCGTCTCCTACGAGCAGTACTTC. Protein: CASSLNSVSYEQYF. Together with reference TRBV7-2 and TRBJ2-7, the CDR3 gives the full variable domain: GAGVSQSPSNKVTEKGKDVELRCDPISGHTALYWYRQSLGQGLEFLIYFQGNSAPDKSGLPSDRFSAERTGGSVSTLTIQRTQQEDSAVYLCASSLNSVSYEQYFGPGTRLTVT.

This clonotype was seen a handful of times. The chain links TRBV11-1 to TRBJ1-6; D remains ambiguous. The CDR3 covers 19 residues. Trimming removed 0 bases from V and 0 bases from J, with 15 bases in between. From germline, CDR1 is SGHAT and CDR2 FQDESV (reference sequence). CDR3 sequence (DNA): TGTGCCAGCAGCTTAGCGCAAGGGTCTCGAAGCTCCTATAATTCACCCCTCCACTTT. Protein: CASSLAQGSRSSYNSPLHF.

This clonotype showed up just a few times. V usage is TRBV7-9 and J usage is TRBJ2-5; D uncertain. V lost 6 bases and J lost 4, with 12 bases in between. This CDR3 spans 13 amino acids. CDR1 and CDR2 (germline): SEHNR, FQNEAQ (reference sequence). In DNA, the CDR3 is TGTGCCAGCAGGGCTTTGATTCGAGAGACCCAGTACTTC. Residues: CASRALIRETQYF.

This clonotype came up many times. DNA for the CDR3: TGCGCCAGCAGCTTGTTTTCCGGGGAGCTGTTTTTT. Translated, it gives CASSLFSGELFF. The chain couples TRBV5-1 to TRBJ2-2, with D unresolved. Germline V CDR1 and CDR2: SGHRS, YFSETQ. This CDR3 has 12 residues. Trimming pared 1 base from V and 6 bases from J, leaving 4 bases between.

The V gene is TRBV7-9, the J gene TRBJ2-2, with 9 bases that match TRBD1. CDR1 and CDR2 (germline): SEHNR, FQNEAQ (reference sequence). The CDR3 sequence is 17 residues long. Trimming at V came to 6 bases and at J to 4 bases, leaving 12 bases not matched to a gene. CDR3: CASRGTGSDVGTGELFF. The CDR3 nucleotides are TGTGCCAGCAGGGGGACAGGGTCCGATGTGGGCACCGGGGAGCTGTTTTTT.

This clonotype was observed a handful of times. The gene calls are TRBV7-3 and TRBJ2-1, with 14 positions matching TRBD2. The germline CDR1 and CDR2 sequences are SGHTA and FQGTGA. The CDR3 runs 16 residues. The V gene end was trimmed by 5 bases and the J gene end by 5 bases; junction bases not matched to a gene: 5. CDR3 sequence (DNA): TGTGCCAGCAGCCAGGGGACTAGCGGGGGCCACAATGAGCAGTTCTTC. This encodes CASSQGTSGGHNEQFF.

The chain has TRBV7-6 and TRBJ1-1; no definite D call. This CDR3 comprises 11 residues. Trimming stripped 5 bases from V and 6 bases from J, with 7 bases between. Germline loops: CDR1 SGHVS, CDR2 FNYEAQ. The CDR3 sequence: CASSPSAEAFF. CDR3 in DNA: TGTGCCAGCAGCCCGAGCGCTGAAGCTTTCTTT.

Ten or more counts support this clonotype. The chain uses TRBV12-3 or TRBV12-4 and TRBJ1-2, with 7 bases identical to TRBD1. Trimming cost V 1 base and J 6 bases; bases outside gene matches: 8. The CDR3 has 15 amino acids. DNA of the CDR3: TGTGCCAGCAGTTTAGTGGCAGGGGGGTTCGATGGCTACACCTTC. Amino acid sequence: CASSLVAGGFDGYTF.

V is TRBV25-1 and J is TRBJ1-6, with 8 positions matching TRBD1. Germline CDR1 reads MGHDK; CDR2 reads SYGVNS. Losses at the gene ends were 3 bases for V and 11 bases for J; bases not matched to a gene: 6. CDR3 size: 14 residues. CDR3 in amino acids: CASSDPGGEAPLHF. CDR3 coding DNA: TGTGCCAGCAGTGACCCAGGGGGCGAGGCACCCCTCCACTTT.

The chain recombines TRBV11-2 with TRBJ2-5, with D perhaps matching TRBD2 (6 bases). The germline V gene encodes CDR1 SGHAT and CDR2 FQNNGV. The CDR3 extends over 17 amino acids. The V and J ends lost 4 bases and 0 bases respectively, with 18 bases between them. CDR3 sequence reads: CASSSPDGSGYQETQYF. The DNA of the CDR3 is TGTGCCAGCAGCTCCCCGGACGGGAGCGGATACCAAGAGACCCAGTACTTC.

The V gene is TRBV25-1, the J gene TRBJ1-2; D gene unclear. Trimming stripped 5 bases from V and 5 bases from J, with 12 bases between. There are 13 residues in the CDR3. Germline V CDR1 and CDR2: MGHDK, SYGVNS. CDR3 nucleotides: TGTGCCAGCAGTCATGGTCCTAGATATGGCTACACCTTC. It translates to CASSHGPRYGYTF.

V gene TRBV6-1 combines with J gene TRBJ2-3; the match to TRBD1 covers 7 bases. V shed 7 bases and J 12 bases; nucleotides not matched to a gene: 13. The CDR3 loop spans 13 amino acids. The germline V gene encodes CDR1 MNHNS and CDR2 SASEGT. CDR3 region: CASTEVRGRFQYF. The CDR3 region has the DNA TGTGCCAGCACCGAAGTAAGGGGGCGTTTTCAGTATTTT.

CDR3 in DNA: TGTGCCAGCAGCCTGCGACAGGGGGTACGCGAGCAGTACGTC. Translating it yields CASSLRQGVREQYV. The chain links TRBV6-2 or TRBV6-3 to TRBJ2-7; 9 bases map to TRBD1. V gave up 6 bases and J gave up 6 bases; unmatched junction bases: 9. Germline V gene data show CDR1 as MNHEY and CDR2 as SVGEGT. The CDR3 spans 14 residues.

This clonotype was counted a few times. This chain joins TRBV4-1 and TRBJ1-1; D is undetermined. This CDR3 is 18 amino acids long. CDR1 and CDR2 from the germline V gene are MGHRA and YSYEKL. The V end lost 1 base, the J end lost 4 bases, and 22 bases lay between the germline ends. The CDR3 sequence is CASSQGPVAEGLATEAFF. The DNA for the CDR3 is TGCGCCAGCAGCCAAGGACCGGTGGCAGAAGGGCTCGCCACTGAAGCTTTCTTT.

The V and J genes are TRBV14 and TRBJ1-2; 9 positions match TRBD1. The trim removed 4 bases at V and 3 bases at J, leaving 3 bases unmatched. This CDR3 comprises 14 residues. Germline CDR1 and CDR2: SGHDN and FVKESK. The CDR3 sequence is CASSPGQGYYGYTF. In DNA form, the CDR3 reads TGTGCCAGCAGCCCTGGACAGGGGTACTATGGCTACACCTTC.

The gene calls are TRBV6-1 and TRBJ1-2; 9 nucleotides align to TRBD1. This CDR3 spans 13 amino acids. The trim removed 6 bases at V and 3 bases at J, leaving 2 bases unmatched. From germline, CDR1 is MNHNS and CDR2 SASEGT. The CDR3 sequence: CASRGQGHYGYTF. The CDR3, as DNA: TGTGCCAGCAGAGGACAGGGGCACTATGGCTACACCTTC.

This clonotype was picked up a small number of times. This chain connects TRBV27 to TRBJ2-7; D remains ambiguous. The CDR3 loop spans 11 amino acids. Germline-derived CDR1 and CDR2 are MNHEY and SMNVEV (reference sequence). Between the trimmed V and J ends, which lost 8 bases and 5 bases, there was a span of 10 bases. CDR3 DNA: TGTGCCAGCTCCAAGGGCCACGAGCAGTACTTC. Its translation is CASSKGHEQYF.